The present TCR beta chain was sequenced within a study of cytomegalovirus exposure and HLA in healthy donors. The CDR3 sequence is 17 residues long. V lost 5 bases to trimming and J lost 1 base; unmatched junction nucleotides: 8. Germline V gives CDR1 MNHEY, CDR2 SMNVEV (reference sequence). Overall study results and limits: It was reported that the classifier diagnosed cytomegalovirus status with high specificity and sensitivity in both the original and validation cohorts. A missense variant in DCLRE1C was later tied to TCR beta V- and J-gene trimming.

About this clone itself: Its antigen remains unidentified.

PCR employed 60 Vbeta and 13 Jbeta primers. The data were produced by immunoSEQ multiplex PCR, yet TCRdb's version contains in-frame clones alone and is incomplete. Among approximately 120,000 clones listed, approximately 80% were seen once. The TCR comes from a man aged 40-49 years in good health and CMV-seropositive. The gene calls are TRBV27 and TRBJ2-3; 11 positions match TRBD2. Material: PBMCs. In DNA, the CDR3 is TGTGCCAGCAGTCCTACCGGGACTAGCGGCCGCACAGATACGCAGTATTTT. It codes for CASSPTGTSGRTDTQYF.